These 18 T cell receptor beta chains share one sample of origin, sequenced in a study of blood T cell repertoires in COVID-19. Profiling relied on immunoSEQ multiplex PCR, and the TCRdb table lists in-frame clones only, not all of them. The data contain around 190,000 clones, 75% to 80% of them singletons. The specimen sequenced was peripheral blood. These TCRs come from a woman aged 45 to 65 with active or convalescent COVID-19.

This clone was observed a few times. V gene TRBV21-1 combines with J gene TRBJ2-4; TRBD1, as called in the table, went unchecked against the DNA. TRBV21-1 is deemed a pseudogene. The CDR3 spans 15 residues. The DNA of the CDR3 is TGTGCCAGCAGCAAAGGGACAGGGGGCCAAAACATTCAGTACTTC. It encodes CASSKGTGGQNIQYF.

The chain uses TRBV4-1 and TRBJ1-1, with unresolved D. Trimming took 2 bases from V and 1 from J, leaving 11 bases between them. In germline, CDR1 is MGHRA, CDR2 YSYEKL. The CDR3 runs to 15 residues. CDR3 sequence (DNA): TGCGCCAGCAGCCAATATGCAGACTCGAACACTGAAGCTTTCTTT. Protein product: CASSQYADSNTEAFF.

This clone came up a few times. DNA of the CDR3: TGTGCCAGCAGCTTAGGAGGGGGGGTAAGGAACGAGCAGTACTTC. The encoded protein is CASSLGGGVRNEQYF. The chain recombines TRBV7-2 with TRBJ2-7, with a weak D call TRBD2 (7 bases). Germline assignment: CDR1 SGHTA and CDR2 FQGNSA. There are 15 residues in the CDR3. Trimming cost V 1 base and J 5 bases, with 15 bases left between them.

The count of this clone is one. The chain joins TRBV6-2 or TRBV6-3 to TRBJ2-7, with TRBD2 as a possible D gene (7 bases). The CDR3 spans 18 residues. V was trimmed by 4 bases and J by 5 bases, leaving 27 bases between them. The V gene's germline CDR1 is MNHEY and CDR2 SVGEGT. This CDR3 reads CASSSPSQEGGGLHEQYF. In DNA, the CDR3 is TGTGCCAGCAGTTCCCCCTCCCAAGAGGGGGGGGGCCTCCACGAGCAGTACTTC.

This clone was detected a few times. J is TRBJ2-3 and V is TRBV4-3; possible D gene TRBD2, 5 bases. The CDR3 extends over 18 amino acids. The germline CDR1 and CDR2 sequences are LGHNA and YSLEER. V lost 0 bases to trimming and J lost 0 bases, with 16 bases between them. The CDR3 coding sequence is TGCGCCAGCAGCCAAGATCGTGGACTCCGAGTTAGCACAGATACGCAGTATTTT. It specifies CASSQDRGLRVSTDTQYF.

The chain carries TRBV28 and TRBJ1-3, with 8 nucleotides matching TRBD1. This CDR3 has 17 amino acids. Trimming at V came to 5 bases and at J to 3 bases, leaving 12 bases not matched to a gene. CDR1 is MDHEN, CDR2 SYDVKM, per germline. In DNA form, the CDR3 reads TGTGCCAGCAGTCGTCCGACAGGGGTAGAAGATGGAAACACCATATATTTT. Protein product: CASSRPTGVEDGNTIYF. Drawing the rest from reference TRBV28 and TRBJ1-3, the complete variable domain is DVKVTQSSRYLVKRTGEKVFLECVQDMDHENMFWYRQDPGLGLRLIYFSYDVKMKEKGDIPEGYSVSREKKERFSLILESASTNQTSMYLCASSRPTGVEDGNTIYFGEGSWLTVV.

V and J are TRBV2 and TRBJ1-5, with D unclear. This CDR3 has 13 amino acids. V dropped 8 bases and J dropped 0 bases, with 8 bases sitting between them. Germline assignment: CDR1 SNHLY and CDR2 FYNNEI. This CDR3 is CASRGDSNQPQHF. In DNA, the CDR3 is TGTGCCAGCCGGGGAGATAGCAATCAGCCCCAGCATTTT.

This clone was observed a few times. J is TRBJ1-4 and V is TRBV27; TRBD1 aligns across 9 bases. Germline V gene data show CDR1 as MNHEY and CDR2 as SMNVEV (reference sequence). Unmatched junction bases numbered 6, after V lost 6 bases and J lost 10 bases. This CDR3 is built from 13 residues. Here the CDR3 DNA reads TGTGCCAGCAGGGGGACAGGGCGTCCAAAACTGTTTTTT. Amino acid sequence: CASRGTGRPKLFF.

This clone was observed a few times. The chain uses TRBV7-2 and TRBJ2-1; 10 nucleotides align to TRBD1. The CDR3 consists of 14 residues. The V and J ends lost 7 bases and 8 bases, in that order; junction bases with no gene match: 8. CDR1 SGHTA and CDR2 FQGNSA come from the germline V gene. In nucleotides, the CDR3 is TGTGCCAGCACCCGGGACAGGGGTGGCGATGAGCAGTTCTTC. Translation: CASTRDRGGDEQFF.

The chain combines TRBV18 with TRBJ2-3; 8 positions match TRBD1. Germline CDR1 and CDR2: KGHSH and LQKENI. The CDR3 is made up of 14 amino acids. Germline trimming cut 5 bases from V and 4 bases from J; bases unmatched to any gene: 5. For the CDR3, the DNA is TGTGCCAGCTCAAAGGACAGGGCTGCAGATACGCAGTATTTT. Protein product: CASSKDRAADTQYF.

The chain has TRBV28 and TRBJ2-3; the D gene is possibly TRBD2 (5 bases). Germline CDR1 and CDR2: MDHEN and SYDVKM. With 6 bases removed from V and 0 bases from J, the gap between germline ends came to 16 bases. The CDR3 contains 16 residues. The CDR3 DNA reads TGTGCCAGCAGCCGGAGCGGAGTTACTAGCACAGATACGCAGTATTTT. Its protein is CASSRSGVTSTDTQYF. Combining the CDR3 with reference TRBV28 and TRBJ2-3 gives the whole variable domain DVKVTQSSRYLVKRTGEKVFLECVQDMDHENMFWYRQDPGLGLRLIYFSYDVKMKEKGDIPEGYSVSREKKERFSLILESASTNQTSMYLCASSRSGVTSTDTQYFGPGTRLTVL.

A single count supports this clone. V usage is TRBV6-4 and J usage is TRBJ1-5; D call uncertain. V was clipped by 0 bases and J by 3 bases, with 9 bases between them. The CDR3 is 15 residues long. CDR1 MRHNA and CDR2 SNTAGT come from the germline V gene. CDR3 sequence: CASSDSKQINQPQHF. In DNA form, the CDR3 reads TGTGCCAGCAGTGACTCCAAACAGATCAATCAGCCCCAGCATTTT.

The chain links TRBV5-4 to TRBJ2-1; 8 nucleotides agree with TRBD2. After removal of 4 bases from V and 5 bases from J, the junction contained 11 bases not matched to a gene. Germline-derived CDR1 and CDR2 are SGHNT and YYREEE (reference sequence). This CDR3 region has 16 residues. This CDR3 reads CASSTPNSGEHNEQFF. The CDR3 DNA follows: TGTGCCAGCAGCACCCCCAATAGCGGGGAACACAATGAGCAGTTCTTC.

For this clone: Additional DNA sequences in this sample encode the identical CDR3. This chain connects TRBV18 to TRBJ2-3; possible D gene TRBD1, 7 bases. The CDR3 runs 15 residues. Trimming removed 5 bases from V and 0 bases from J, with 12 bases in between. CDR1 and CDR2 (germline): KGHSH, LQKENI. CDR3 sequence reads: CASSAGQLSTDTQYF. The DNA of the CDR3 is TGTGCCAGCTCAGCGGGACAGCTTAGCACAGATACGCAGTATTTT.

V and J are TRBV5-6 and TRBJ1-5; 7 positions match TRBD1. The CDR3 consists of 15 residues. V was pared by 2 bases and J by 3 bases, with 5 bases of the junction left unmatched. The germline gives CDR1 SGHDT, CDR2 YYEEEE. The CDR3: CASSFTGVPNQPQHF. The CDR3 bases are TGTGCCAGCAGCTTTACAGGGGTACCCAATCAGCCCCAGCATTTT. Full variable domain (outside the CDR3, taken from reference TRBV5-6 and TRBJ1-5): DAGVTQSPTHLIKTRGQQVTLRCSPKSGHDTVSWYQQALGQGPQFIFQYYEEEERQRGNFPDRFSGHQFPNYSSELNVNALLLGDSALYLCASSFTGVPNQPQHFGDGTRLSIL.

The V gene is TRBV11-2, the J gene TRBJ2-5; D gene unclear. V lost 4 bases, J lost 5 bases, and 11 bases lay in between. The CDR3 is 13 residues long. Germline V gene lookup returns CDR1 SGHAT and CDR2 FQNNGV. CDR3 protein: CASSSYPRETQYF. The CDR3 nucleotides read TGTGCCAGCAGCTCGTACCCCCGGGAGACCCAGTACTTC.

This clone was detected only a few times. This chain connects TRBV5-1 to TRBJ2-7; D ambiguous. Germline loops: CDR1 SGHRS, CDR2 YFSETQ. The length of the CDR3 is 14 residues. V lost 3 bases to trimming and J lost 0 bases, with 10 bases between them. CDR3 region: CASSSSLSSYEQYF. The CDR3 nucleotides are TGCGCCAGCAGCTCCTCCCTTAGCTCCTACGAGCAGTACTTC.

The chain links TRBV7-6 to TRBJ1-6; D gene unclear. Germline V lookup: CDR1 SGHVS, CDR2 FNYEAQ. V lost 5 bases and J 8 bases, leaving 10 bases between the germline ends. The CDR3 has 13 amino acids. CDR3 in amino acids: CASSPRKDSPLHF. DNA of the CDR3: TGTGCCAGCAGCCCGCGAAAAGATTCACCCCTCCACTTT. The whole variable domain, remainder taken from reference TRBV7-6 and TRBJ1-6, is GAGVSQSPRYKVTKRGQDVALRCDPISGHVSLYWYRQALGQGPEFLTYFNYEAQQDKSGLPNDRFSAERPEGSISTLTIQRTEQRDSAMYRCASSPRKDSPLHFGNGTRLTVT.